These 28 T cell receptor beta chains came from one sample sequenced in a study of blood T cell repertoires in COVID-19. Sequencing used immunoSEQ multiplex PCR; TCRdb keeps in-frame clones, though not all of them. The data show approximately 250,000 clones, around 88% seen once. The sample taken for sequencing was PBMCs or T cells enriched from blood (not recorded which). The receptors stem from a woman aged 40 to 50 with acute COVID-19.

V gene TRBV6-5 combines with J gene TRBJ1-2; TRBD1 might be the D (6 bases). The CDR3 extends over 15 amino acids. Germline assignment: CDR1 MNHEY and CDR2 SVGAGI. Trimming left V 6 bases short and J 0 bases short, with 14 bases between. The CDR3 DNA is TGTGCCAGCAGATACAGGGACACATCTAACTATGGCTACACCTTC. It codes for CASRYRDTSNYGYTF.

A few counts support this clone. This chain links TRBV9 with TRBJ1-1; TRBD1 might be the D (5 bases). CDR3 size: 15 residues. Between the trimmed V and J ends, which lost 0 bases and 5 bases, there was a span of 14 bases. CDR1 and CDR2 from the germline V gene are SGDLS and YYNGEE. The DNA for the CDR3 is TGTGCCAGCAGCGTAGTGGGAGGGGAAGGAACTGAAGCTTTCTTT. Its translation: CASSVVGGEGTEAFF.

V usage is TRBV6-2 or TRBV6-3 and J usage is TRBJ2-1, with unresolved D. Germline-derived CDR1 and CDR2 are MNHEY and SVGEGT. V dropped 0 bases and J dropped 0 bases, with 9 bases sitting between them. The CDR3 sequence is 16 residues long. This chain's CDR3 is CASSYSRVFSYNEQFF. CDR3 nucleotides: TGTGCCAGCAGTTACTCGAGAGTTTTCTCCTACAATGAGCAGTTCTTC.

In its sample, this clone was seen a few times. The CDR3 DNA follows: TGTGCCAGCAGCTTAGCGGGGAGTCGCCCTGAAGCTTTCTTT. It specifies CASSLAGSRPEAFF. The chain recombines TRBV11-3 with TRBJ1-1; D is uncertain. Trimming stripped 1 base from V and 6 bases from J, with 12 bases between. This CDR3 is 14 amino acids long. Germline assignment: CDR1 SGHNT and CDR2 YENEEA.

V usage is TRBV29-1 and J usage is TRBJ2-1; 9 bases are shared with TRBD2. V lost 8 bases and J lost 8; bases outside the gene matches: 7. Germline assignment: CDR1 SQVTM and CDR2 ANQGSEA. This CDR3 has 12 residues. In DNA form, the CDR3 reads TGCAGCAGTAGCGGGAGATTCGATGAGCAGTTCTTC. It specifies CSSSGRFDEQFF.

The chain combines TRBV30 with TRBJ1-3; D is unresolved. The CDR3 loop spans 12 amino acids. CDR1 is GTSNPN and CDR2 is SVGIG in the germline V gene (reference sequence). Deletions cut 1 base from V and 3 bases from J, with 4 bases between. The CDR3 DNA reads as TGTGCCTGGAGTGCCGGTGGAAACACCATATATTTT. Protein: CAWSAGGNTIYF.

The genes are TRBV7-9 and TRBJ2-2, with D possibly matching TRBD1 (5 bases). Germline CDR1 and CDR2: SEHNR and FQNEAQ (reference sequence). Trimming stripped 2 bases from V and 6 bases from J, with 10 bases between. The CDR3 is 14 residues long. The DNA of the CDR3 is TGTGCCAGCAGCTTACGGCAGGGTCCCGGGGAGCTGTTTTTT. This translates into CASSLRQGPGELFF. Variable domain in full (rest from reference TRBV7-9 and TRBJ2-2): DTGVSQNPRHKITKRGQNVTFRCDPISEHNRLYWYRQTLGQGPEFLTYFQNEAQLEKSRLLSDRFSAERPKGSFSTLEIQRTEQGDSAMYLCASSLRQGPGELFFGEGSRLTVL.

V and J are TRBV11-2 and TRBJ1-1; D unclear. The CDR3 contains 13 residues. CDR1 and CDR2 (germline): SGHAT, FQNNGV. V shed 1 base and J shed 8 bases, with 11 bases lying between them. CDR3 protein: CASSLGRGREAFF. DNA of the CDR3: TGTGCCAGCAGCTTAGGTAGAGGGAGGGAAGCTTTCTTT.

The gene calls are TRBV4-3 and TRBJ2-1; 13 nucleotides agree with TRBD2. The CDR3 is made up of 19 amino acids. With V trimmed by 4 bases and J by 7 bases, 16 bases remained unmatched. Germline V gives CDR1 LGHNA, CDR2 YSLEER. CDR3 sequence reads: CASSRGTDTSGGAMNEQFF. The CDR3 coding sequence is TGCGCCAGCAGCCGAGGGACAGATACTAGCGGGGGGGCGATGAATGAGCAGTTCTTC.

The sample holds a few counts of this clone. The chain joins TRBV11-3 to TRBJ1-1; TRBD1 might be the D (5 bases). V was clipped by 5 bases and J by 4 bases, with 14 bases between them. The CDR3 runs to 14 residues. Germline V gene sequence: CDR1 SGHNT, CDR2 YENEEA. The CDR3 protein is CASSRSGGGTEAFF. In nucleotides, the CDR3 is TGTGCCAGCAGCCGTTCTGGGGGGGGCACTGAAGCTTTCTTT.

This chain links TRBV4-3 with TRBJ1-1, with D hard to call. V gave up 3 bases and J gave up 0 bases, with 11 bases separating them. The CDR3 covers 15 residues. The germline V gene encodes CDR1 LGHNA and CDR2 YSLEER. The CDR3 bases are TGCGCCAGCAGCCAGACAAGCACCATGAACACTGAAGCTTTCTTT. Amino acids: CASSQTSTMNTEAFF.

The genes are TRBV24-1 and TRBJ1-2, with 9 bases identical to TRBD1. The CDR3 covers 16 residues. The V and J ends lost 4 bases and 8 bases, in that order; junction bases with no gene match: 13. CDR1 is KGHDR and CDR2 is SFDVKD in the germline V gene. The CDR3 bases are TGTGCCACCAGTGACCCTACCGGGACAGGGTTTAACGGCTACACCTTC. It yields the protein CATSDPTGTGFNGYTF.

V and J are TRBV9 and TRBJ1-6; the match to TRBD1 covers 7 bases. Germline V CDR1 and CDR2: SGDLS, YYNGEE. V lost 2 bases and J lost 0; bases outside the gene matches: 11. This CDR3 contains 19 residues. CDR3 DNA sequence: TGTGCCAGCAGCGTCAATCCCCGGGACAGCAGCTCCTATAATTCACCCCTCCACTTT. Translated, it gives CASSVNPRDSSSYNSPLHF.

The chain combines TRBV29-1 with TRBJ2-5; TRBD2 agrees at 9 bases. Losses at the gene ends were 7 bases for V and 2 bases for J; bases not matched to a gene: 8. Per germline, CDR1 SQVTM and CDR2 ANQGSEA. CDR3 length: 14 amino acids. The CDR3: CSGASGDIQETQYF. For the CDR3, the DNA is TGCAGCGGAGCTAGCGGGGACATTCAAGAGACCCAGTACTTC.

This sequence joins TRBV11-3 and TRBJ2-2; perhaps TRBD2 as D (6 bases). The CDR3 is 16 residues long. Germline V gene lookup returns CDR1 SGHNT and CDR2 YENEEA. The V end was cut by 5 bases, the J end by 3 bases, with 16 bases between. The CDR3 sequence is CASSPPGGVDTGELFF. Written as DNA, the CDR3 is TGTGCCAGCAGCCCCCCAGGAGGGGTCGACACCGGGGAGCTGTTTTTT.

The chain employs TRBV28 and TRBJ1-4; a possible D gene is TRBD1 (5 bases). CDR1 and CDR2 from the germline V gene are MDHEN and SYDVKM. The germline V and J ends were trimmed by 6 bases and 8 bases, with 19 bases remaining between them. The length of the CDR3 is 15 residues. The CDR3 reads CASRPVLQGGEKLFF. Written as DNA, the CDR3 is TGTGCCAGCAGACCGGTGTTGCAGGGAGGCGAAAAACTGTTTTTT.

This clone has a single count. The chain recombines TRBV4-1 with TRBJ2-7; the match to TRBD1 covers 11 bases. With V trimmed by 4 bases and J by 3 bases, 2 bases remained unmatched. The CDR3 is 14 residues long. CDR1 is MGHRA, CDR2 YSYEKL, per germline. CDR3 in DNA: TGCGCCAGCAGCCGGGACAGGGGGAACTACGAGCAGTACGTC. Amino acid sequence: CASSRDRGNYEQYV.

The CDR3 protein is CASSYEGRGGYTF. CDR3 sequence (DNA): TGTGCCAGCAGTTACGAGGGGCGGGGAGGCTACACCTTC. This rearrangement joins TRBV6-6 to TRBJ1-2; perhaps TRBD1 as D (5 bases). Between the trimmed V and J ends, which lost 2 bases and 8 bases, there was a span of 12 bases. The CDR3 is 13 amino acids. Looked up from germline, CDR1 is MNHNY and CDR2 is SVGAGI (reference sequence).

The V and J genes are TRBV2 and TRBJ2-2; 8 nucleotides line up with TRBD1. Germline V CDR1 and CDR2: SNHLY, FYNNEI. The CDR3 sequence is 15 residues long. V lost 10 bases, J lost 4 bases, and 11 bases stayed unmatched. CDR3 in amino acids: CAIRTGGIGTGELFF. CDR3 sequence (DNA): TGTGCCATACGAACAGGGGGAATTGGCACCGGGGAGCTGTTTTTT.

The chain couples TRBV9 to TRBJ2-1, with TRBD2 matching 8 bases. Germline V lookup: CDR1 SGDLS, CDR2 YYNGEE. CDR3 length: 14 residues. Germline trimming cut 0 bases from V and 7 bases from J; bases unmatched to any gene: 3. CDR3: CASSVGSGANEQFF. CDR3 DNA sequence: TGTGCCAGCAGCGTAGGTAGCGGGGCTAATGAGCAGTTCTTC.

V usage is TRBV18 and J usage is TRBJ2-1, with D possibly being TRBD1 (6 bases). The ends were cut back, 2 bases at V and 6 bases at J, with 11 bases in the middle. The germline CDR1 and CDR2 sequences are KGHSH and LQKENI. The length of the CDR3 is 14 residues. The CDR3 reads CASSPDRLVNEQFF. CDR3 nucleotides: TGTGCCAGCTCACCAGACAGGCTAGTCAATGAGCAGTTCTTC.

This clone has a handful of counts. The CDR3 is CAWSSNRNNYGYTF. CDR3 DNA sequence: TGTGCCTGGAGTAGTAACAGGAATAACTATGGCTACACCTTC. J is TRBJ1-2 and V is TRBV30; maybe TRBD1 (5 bases). Germline V gene data show CDR1 as GTSNPN and CDR2 as SVGIG (reference sequence). This CDR3 region has 14 residues. V lost 2 bases to trimming and J lost 1 base, with 11 bases between them.

V usage is TRBV5-4 and J usage is TRBJ2-2, with a tentative D call TRBD1 (5 bases). Germline CDR1 is SGHNT and CDR2 is YYREEE (reference sequence). V lost 4 bases and J 3 bases, leaving 13 bases between the germline ends. The CDR3 covers 15 residues. CDR3 loop: CASSNQGVDTGELFF. The CDR3, as DNA: TGTGCCAGCAGCAATCAAGGGGTGGACACCGGGGAGCTGTTTTTT.

The chain recombines TRBV19 with TRBJ1-5; tentatively, D is TRBD1 (6 bases). V gave up 3 bases and J gave up 1 base, with 16 bases separating them. Germline assignment: CDR1 LNHDA and CDR2 SQIVND (reference sequence). This CDR3 comprises 17 residues. CDR3 bases: TGTGCCAGTAGTATCGGCCCCGGACAGAGAAGCAATCAGCCCCAGCATTTT. This sequence encodes CASSIGPGQRSNQPQHF. The full variable domain, completed using reference TRBV19 and TRBJ1-5, is DGGITQSPKYLFRKEGQNVTLSCEQNLNHDAMYWYRQDPGQGLRLIYYSQIVNDFQKGDIAEGYSVSREKKESFPLTVTSAQKNPTAFYLCASSIGPGQRSNQPQHFGDGTRLSIL.

V and J are TRBV9 and TRBJ2-3, with TRBD2 identical over 8 bases. The V gene's germline CDR1 is SGDLS and CDR2 YYNGEE. This CDR3 region has 16 residues. The V and J ends lost 0 bases and 1 base, in that order; junction bases with no gene match: 4. The DNA of the CDR3 is TGTGCCAGCAGCGTAGAGGGACTAGATGGCACAGATACGCAGTATTTT. Its protein is CASSVEGLDGTDTQYF.

The chain carries TRBV10-1 and TRBJ2-1; 9 nucleotides match TRBD1. V dropped 4 bases and J dropped 5; count of bases not matched to a gene: 9. This CDR3 contains 16 residues. Per the germline V gene, CDR1 is WNHNN and CDR2 is SYGVQD (reference sequence). The CDR3 nucleotides read TGCGCCAGCAGTGCAACTACAGGGGGCATGGACAATGAGCAGTTCTTC. Protein: CASSATTGGMDNEQFF.

The DNA of the CDR3 is TGTGCCAGCAGGACAGGGGGCAATTCACCCCTCCACTTT. It yields the protein CASRTGGNSPLHF. V is TRBV4-2 and J is TRBJ1-6; 10 bases are a match to TRBD1. Germline V gives CDR1 LGHNA, CDR2 YNFKEQ. The CDR3 runs 13 residues. V lost 6 bases, J lost 7 bases, and 0 bases stayed unmatched.

The V and J genes are TRBV5-1 and TRBJ2-3; perhaps TRBD2 as D (7 bases). Germline V CDR1 and CDR2: SGHRS, YFSETQ. The CDR3 runs to 15 residues. V lost 0 bases, J lost 5 bases, and 13 bases lay in between. CDR3 DNA: TGCGCCAGCAGCTTGGCGGGGGCGGGAGTAGATACGCAGTATTTT. Its protein is CASSLAGAGVDTQYF.